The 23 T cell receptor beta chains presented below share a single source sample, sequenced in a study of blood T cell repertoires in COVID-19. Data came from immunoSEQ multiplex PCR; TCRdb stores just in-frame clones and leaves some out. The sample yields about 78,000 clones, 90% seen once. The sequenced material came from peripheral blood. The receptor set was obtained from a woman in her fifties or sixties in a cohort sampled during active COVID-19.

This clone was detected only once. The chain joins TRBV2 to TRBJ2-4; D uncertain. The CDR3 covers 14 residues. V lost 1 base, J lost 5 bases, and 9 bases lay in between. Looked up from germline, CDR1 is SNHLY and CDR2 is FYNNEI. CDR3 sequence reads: CASSEEPQQNIQYF. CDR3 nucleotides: TGTGCCAGCAGTGAAGAGCCTCAACAAAACATTCAGTACTTC.

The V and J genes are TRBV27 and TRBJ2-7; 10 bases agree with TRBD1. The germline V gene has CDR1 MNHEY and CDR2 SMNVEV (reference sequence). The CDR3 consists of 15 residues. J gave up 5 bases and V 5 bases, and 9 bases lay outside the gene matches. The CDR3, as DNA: TGTGCCAGCAGTGGGCGGGACAGGGGACGCAACGAGCAGTACTTC. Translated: CASSGRDRGRNEQYF.

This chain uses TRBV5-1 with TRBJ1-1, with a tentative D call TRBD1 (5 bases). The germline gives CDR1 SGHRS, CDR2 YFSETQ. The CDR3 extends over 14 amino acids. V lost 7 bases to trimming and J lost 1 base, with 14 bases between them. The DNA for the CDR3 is TGCGCCAGCTCTCCGGGGGATCGGAACACTGAAGCTTTCTTT. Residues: CASSPGDRNTEAFF.

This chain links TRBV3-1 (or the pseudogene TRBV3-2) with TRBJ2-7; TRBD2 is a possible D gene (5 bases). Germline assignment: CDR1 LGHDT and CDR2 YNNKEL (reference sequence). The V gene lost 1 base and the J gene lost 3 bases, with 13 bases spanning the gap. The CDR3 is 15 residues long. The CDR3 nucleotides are TGTGCCAGCAGCCAAGGGGCTAGCCGACTCTACGAGCAGTACTTC. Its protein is CASSQGASRLYEQYF.

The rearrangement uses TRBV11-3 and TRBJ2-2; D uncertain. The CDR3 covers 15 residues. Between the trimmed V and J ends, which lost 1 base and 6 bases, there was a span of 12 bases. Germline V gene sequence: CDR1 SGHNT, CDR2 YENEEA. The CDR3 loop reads CASSLGSALAGELFF. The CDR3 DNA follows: TGTGCCAGCAGCTTAGGGTCCGCGCTAGCCGGGGAGCTGTTTTTT.

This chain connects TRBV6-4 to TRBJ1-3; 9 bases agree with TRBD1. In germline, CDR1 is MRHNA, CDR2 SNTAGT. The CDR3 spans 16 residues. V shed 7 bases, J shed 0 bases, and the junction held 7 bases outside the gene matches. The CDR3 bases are TGTGCCAGCAACGGGACAGGGTTTTCCTCTGGAAACACCATATATTTT. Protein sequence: CASNGTGFSSGNTIYF.

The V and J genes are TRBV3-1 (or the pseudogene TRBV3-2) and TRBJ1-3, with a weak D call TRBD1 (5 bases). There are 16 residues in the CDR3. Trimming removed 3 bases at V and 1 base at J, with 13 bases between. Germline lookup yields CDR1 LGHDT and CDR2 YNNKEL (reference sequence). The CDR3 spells CASSQTQEGSGNTIYF. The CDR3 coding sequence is TGTGCCAGCAGCCAGACTCAGGAGGGGTCTGGAAACACCATATATTTT.

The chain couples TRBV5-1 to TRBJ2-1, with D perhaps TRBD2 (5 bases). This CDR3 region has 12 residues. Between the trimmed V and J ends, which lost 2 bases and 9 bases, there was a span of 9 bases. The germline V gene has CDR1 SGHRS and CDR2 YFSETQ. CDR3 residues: CASSLRGSEQFF. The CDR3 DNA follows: TGCGCCAGCAGCTTACGGGGAAGTGAGCAGTTCTTC.

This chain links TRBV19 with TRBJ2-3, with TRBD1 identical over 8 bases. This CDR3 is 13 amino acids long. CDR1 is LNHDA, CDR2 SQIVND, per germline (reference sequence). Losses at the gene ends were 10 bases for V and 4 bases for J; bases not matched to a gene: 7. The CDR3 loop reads CATLQQGADTQYF. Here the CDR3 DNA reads TGTGCCACTCTCCAACAGGGGGCAGATACGCAGTATTTT.

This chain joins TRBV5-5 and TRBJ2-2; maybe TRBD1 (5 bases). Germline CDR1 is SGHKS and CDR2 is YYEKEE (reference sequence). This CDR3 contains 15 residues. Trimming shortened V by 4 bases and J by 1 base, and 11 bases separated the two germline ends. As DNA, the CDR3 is TGTGCCAGCAGCCAGCCCGACAGGAACACCGGGGAGCTGTTTTTT. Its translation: CASSQPDRNTGELFF. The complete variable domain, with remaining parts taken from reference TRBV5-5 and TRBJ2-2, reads DAGVTQSPTHLIKTRGQQVTLRCSPISGHKSVSWYQQVLGQGPQFIFQYYEKEERGRGNFPDRFSARQFPNYSSELNVNALLLGDSALYLCASSQPDRNTGELFFGEGSRLTVL.

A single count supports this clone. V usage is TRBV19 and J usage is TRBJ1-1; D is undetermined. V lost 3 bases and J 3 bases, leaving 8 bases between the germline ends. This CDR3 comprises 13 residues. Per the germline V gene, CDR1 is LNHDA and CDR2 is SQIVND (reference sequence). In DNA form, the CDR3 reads TGTGCCAGTAGTATTGAGAGTTACACTGAAGCTTTCTTT. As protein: CASSIESYTEAFF.

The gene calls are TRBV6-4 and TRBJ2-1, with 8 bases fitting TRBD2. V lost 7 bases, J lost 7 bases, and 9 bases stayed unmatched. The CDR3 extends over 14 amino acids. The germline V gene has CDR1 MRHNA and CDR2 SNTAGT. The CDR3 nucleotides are TGTGCCAGCAAATCCCGGGAGGGGTCAAATGAGCAGTTCTTC. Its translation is CASKSREGSNEQFF.

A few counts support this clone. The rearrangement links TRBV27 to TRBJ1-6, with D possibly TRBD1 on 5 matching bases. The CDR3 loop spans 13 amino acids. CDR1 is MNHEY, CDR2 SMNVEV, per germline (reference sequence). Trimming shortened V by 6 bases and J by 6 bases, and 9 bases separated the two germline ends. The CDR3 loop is CASSWRGNSPLHF. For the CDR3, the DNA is TGTGCCAGCAGCTGGAGGGGTAATTCACCCCTCCACTTT.

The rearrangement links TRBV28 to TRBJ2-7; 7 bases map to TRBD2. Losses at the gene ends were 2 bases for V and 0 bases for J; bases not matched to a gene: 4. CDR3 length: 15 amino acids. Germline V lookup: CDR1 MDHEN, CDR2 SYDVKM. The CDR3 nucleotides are TGTGCCAGCAGTTTACCAGCGGGGCACTCCTACGAGCAGTACTTC. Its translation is CASSLPAGHSYEQYF.

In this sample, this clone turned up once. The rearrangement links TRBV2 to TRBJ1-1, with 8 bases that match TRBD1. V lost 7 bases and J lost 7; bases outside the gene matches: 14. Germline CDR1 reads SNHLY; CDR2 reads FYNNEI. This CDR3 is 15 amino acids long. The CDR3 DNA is TGTGCCAGCATCGCAGGGGGCGCGGTAGGCGGTGAAGCTTTCTTT. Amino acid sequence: CASIAGGAVGGEAFF.

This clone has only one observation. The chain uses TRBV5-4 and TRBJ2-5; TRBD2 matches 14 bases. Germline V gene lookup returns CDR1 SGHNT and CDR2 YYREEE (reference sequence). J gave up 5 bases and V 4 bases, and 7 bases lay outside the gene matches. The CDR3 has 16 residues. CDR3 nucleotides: TGTGCCAGCAGCCCGGGGGGACTAGCGGGAGTTGAGACCCAGTACTTC. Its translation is CASSPGGLAGVETQYF. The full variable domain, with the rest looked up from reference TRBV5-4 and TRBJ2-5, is ETGVTQSPTHLIKTRGQQVTLRCSSQSGHNTVSWYQQALGQGPQFIFQYYREEENGRGNFPPRFSGLQFPNYSSELNVNALELDDSALYLCASSPGGLAGVETQYFGPGTRLLVL.

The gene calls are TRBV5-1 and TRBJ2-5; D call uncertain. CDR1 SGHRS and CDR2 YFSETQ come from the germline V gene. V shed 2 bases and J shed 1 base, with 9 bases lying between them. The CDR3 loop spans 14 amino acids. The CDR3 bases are TGCGCCAGCAGCTTCTTCACAGCCCAAGAGACCCAGTACTTC. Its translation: CASSFFTAQETQYF.

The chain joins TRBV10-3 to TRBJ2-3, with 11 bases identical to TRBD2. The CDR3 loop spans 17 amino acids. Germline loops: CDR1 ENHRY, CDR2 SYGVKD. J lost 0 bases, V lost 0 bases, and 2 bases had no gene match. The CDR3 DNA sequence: TGTGCCATCAGTGAGTCGCGGACTAGCGGGAGCACAGATACGCAGTATTTT. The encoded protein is CAISESRTSGSTDTQYF.

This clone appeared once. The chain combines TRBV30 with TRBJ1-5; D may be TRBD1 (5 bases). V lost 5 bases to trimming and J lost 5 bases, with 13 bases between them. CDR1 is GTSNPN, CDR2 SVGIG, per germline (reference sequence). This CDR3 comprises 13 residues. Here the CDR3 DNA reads TGTGCCTGGTCCACTCAGGGCGATCAGCCCCAGCATTTT. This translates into CAWSTQGDQPQHF.

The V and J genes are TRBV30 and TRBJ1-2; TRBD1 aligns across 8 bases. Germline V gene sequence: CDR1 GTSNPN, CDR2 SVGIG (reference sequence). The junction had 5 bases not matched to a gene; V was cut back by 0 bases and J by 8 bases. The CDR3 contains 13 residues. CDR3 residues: CAWSVQGEGGYTF. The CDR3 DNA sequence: TGTGCCTGGAGTGTACAGGGGGAAGGAGGCTACACCTTC.

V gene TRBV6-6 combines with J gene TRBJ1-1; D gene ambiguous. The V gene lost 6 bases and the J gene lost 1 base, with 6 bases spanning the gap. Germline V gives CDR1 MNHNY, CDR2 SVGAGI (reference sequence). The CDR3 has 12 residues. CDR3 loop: CASRPGNTEAFF. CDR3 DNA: TGTGCCAGCAGACCGGGGAACACTGAAGCTTTCTTT.

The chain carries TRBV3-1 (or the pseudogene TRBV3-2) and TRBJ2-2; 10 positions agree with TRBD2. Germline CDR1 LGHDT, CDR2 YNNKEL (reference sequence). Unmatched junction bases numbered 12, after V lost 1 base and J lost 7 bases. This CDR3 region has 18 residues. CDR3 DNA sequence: TGTGCCAGCAGCCAAGGGGGAGCGGGAGGGCCCATAAACGGGGAGCTGTTTTTT. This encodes CASSQGGAGGPINGELFF.

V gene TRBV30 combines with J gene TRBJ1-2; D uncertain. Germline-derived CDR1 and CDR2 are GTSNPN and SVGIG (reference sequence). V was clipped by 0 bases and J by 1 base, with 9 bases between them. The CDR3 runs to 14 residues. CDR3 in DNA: TGTGCCTGGAGTGTCTGGAGGAGTAACTATGGCTACACCTTC. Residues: CAWSVWRSNYGYTF.